These 30 T cell receptor beta chains share one sample of origin, sequenced in a study of shared clonotypes between healthy human individuals. Sequencing used immunoSEQ multiplex PCR; TCRdb keeps in-frame clones, though not all of them. The sample gives around 2,000,000 clones, under 95% of which show up once; roughly 1.7% is in the top ten. Naive CD8 cells were CD45RO-negative, positively selected for CCR7, excluding terminally differentiated effector memory CD45RA+ cells. Sequencing used naive CD8+ T cells from PBMCs. Receptors were obtained from a man between 18 and 29 years old in good health. Some clones in this sample may be carry-over from other donors' samples.

The J gene is TRBJ2-3, the V gene TRBV6-5, with no clear D. CDR1 MNHEY and CDR2 SVGAGI come from the germline V gene. The ends were cut back, 0 bases at V and 2 bases at J, with 6 bases in the middle. CDR3 size: 14 residues. This CDR3 reads CASSYSVYTDTQYF. In nucleotides, the CDR3 is TGTGCCAGCAGTTACTCGGTCTACACAGATACGCAGTATTTT.

The CDR3 protein is CASSLARDRGEQYF. The CDR3 region has the DNA TGCGCCAGCAGCTTGGCCCGGGACAGGGGCGAGCAGTACTTC. The rearrangement joins TRBV5-1 to TRBJ2-7; 10 nucleotides match TRBD1. V lost 0 bases to trimming and J lost 6 bases; unmatched junction nucleotides: 3. The CDR3 is 14 residues long. CDR1 is SGHRS, CDR2 YFSETQ, per germline.

V usage is TRBV11-1 and J usage is TRBJ2-2; the match to TRBD1 covers 9 bases. Germline loops: CDR1 SGHAT, CDR2 FQDESV (reference sequence). CDR3 size: 16 residues. Germline trimming cut 5 bases from V and 1 base from J; bases unmatched to any gene: 5. CDR3 coding DNA: TGTGCCAGCAGCAGCCGGACAGGGGAGAACACCGGGGAGCTGTTTTTT. Translated: CASSSRTGENTGELFF.

This clone was found once. At the DNA level, this CDR3 is encoded by other sequences in the same sample as well. The chain is built from TRBV2 and TRBJ1-2; D is uncertain. Germline lookup yields CDR1 SNHLY and CDR2 FYNNEI. The CDR3 contains 11 residues. The germline V and J ends were trimmed by 3 bases and 4 bases, with 3 bases remaining between them. The CDR3 DNA reads as TGTGCCAGCAGTGAGGGCTATGGCTACACCTTC. Protein product: CASSEGYGYTF.

This sequence joins TRBV9 and TRBJ2-7, with TRBD1 matching over 9 bases. The CDR3 covers 14 residues. The V and J ends lost 3 bases and 6 bases, in that order; junction bases with no gene match: 7. From germline, CDR1 is SGDLS and CDR2 YYNGEE. CDR3: CASSEGQGSVEQYF. The CDR3 DNA reads TGTGCCAGCAGCGAGGGACAGGGTTCGGTCGAGCAGTACTTC.

The chain uses TRBV28 and TRBJ1-2; possible D gene TRBD1, 5 bases. V dropped 6 bases and J dropped 0 bases, with 17 bases sitting between them. CDR3 length: 16 amino acids. In germline, CDR1 is MDHEN, CDR2 SYDVKM. The DNA of the CDR3 is TGTGCCAGCAGCTACGGGGACGGCCCAACTAACTATGGCTACACCTTC. It translates to CASSYGDGPTNYGYTF.

The V gene is TRBV10-3, the J gene TRBJ2-7, with a possible D match to TRBD1 (6 bases). Germline CDR1 reads ENHRY; CDR2 reads SYGVKD. The CDR3 loop spans 14 amino acids. The germline V and J ends were trimmed by 2 bases and 2 bases, with 10 bases remaining between them. The CDR3 region has the DNA TGTGCCATCAGTGAGAGGGACACCCCCTACGAGCAGTACTTC. This translates into CAISERDTPYEQYF.

This clone was seen once. The chain carries TRBV7-9 and TRBJ1-1; D is ambiguous. The CDR3 is 14 amino acids. Per germline, CDR1 SEHNR and CDR2 FQNEAQ (reference sequence). Trimming left V 1 base short and J 1 base short, with 7 bases between. CDR3 sequence (DNA): TGTGCCAGCAGCTTAGACTGGTCGAACACTGAAGCTTTCTTT. Residues: CASSLDWSNTEAFF.

The rearrangement uses TRBV28 and TRBJ2-1; no reliable D call. The germline V gene encodes CDR1 MDHEN and CDR2 SYDVKM. The CDR3 totals 15 residues. Trimming shortened V by 2 bases and J by 7 bases, and 15 bases separated the two germline ends. CDR3 protein: CASSLMSGPWNEQFF. The CDR3 DNA reads as TGTGCCAGCAGTTTAATGAGTGGCCCCTGGAATGAGCAGTTCTTC.

The chain combines TRBV5-1 with TRBJ2-3, with D tentatively TRBD2 (6 bases). This CDR3 is built from 15 residues. V was clipped by 0 bases and J by 2 bases, with 10 bases between them. The germline CDR1 and CDR2 sequences are SGHRS and YFSETQ. The DNA for the CDR3 is TGCGCCAGCAGCTTGGTTTCGGGGGTCACAGATACGCAGTATTTT. The encoded protein is CASSLVSGVTDTQYF.

CDR3 amino acids: CASSLTASGRYEQYF. The CDR3 nucleotides are TGTGCCAGCAGTTTAACGGCTAGCGGGAGGTACGAGCAGTACTTC. The V call is TRBV27, the J call TRBJ2-7; 11 bases map to TRBD2. V dropped 2 bases and J dropped 4; count of bases not matched to a gene: 4. Germline V gives CDR1 MNHEY, CDR2 SMNVEV (reference sequence). The CDR3 is 15 residues long.

The J gene is TRBJ1-3, the V gene TRBV7-9, with 9 bases matching TRBD1. The CDR3 spans 14 residues. After removal of 6 bases from V and 4 bases from J, the junction contained 4 bases not matched to a gene. The germline CDR1 and CDR2 sequences are SEHNR and FQNEAQ (reference sequence). The CDR3 nucleotides read TGTGCCAGCAGAACTACAGGGGGCGGAAACACCATATATTTT. Translated, it gives CASRTTGGGNTIYF.

About this clone itself: Other DNA sequences in the sample encode the same CDR3. The chain uses TRBV9 and TRBJ1-5, with D tentatively TRBD1 (5 bases). The CDR3 has 14 amino acids. CDR1 is SGDLS, CDR2 YYNGEE, per germline. Trimming took 2 bases from V and 0 from J, leaving 6 bases between them. CDR3 protein: CASSVTDSNQPQHF. The CDR3 DNA reads as TGTGCCAGCAGCGTGACAGATAGCAATCAGCCCCAGCATTTT.

This chain connects TRBV4-2 to TRBJ2-7; D may be TRBD2 (6 bases). Per germline, CDR1 LGHNA and CDR2 YNFKEQ. The CDR3 spans 19 residues. Trimming took off 0 bases at V and 0 bases at J, with 21 bases between the two ends. The CDR3 nucleotides read TGTGCCAGCAGCCAAGACCTCCGACGCCGTAGCGGCCTCTCCTACGAGCAGTACTTC. Translated, it gives CASSQDLRRRSGLSYEQYF.

The CDR3 is CASSGTSGTERPYNEQFF. The DNA for the CDR3 is TGTGCCAGCAGCGGGACTAGCGGGACGGAGAGGCCCTACAATGAGCAGTTCTTC. The gene calls are TRBV5-4 and TRBJ2-1; 13 bases align to TRBD2. The CDR3 extends over 18 amino acids. The germline V gene encodes CDR1 SGHNT and CDR2 YYREEE (reference sequence). The trim removed 4 bases at V and 2 bases at J, leaving 9 bases unmatched.

This rearrangement joins TRBV29-1 to TRBJ1-2, with unresolved D. The CDR3 length is 12 residues. Between the trimmed V and J ends, which lost 8 bases and 1 base, there was a span of 11 bases. Germline CDR1 and CDR2: SQVTM and ANQGSEA. CDR3 sequence reads: CSLDPINYGYTF. The CDR3, as DNA: TGCAGCTTGGATCCAATTAACTATGGCTACACCTTC.

V usage is TRBV28 and J usage is TRBJ2-1, with 9 positions matching TRBD1. The CDR3 is 13 residues long. Trimming removed 5 bases from V and 8 bases from J; junction bases left unmatched: 4. CDR1 and CDR2 (germline): MDHEN, SYDVKM. The CDR3 nucleotides are TGTGCCAGCAGTACGGGACAGGGCGATGAGCAGTTCTTC. Its protein is CASSTGQGDEQFF.

The genes are TRBV7-6 and TRBJ1-1; tentative D call: TRBD1 (6 bases). Looked up from germline, CDR1 is SGHVS and CDR2 is FNYEAQ. Trimming pared 1 base from V and 0 bases from J, leaving 12 bases between. The CDR3 consists of 16 residues. CDR3 residues: CASSLGVGGLNTEAFF. The DNA of the CDR3 is TGTGCCAGCAGCTTAGGCGTGGGGGGGCTGAACACTGAAGCTTTCTTT.

The CDR3 here is CASSLMGLAGALWNEQYF. In DNA, the CDR3 is TGTGCCAGCAGTTTGATGGGACTAGCGGGAGCTTTGTGGAACGAGCAGTACTTC. The rearrangement uses TRBV27 and TRBJ2-7, with 14 bases aligning to TRBD2. The CDR3 extends over 18 amino acids. The V gene end was trimmed by 3 bases and the J gene end by 5 bases; junction bases not matched to a gene: 12. The germline gives CDR1 MNHEY, CDR2 SMNVEV (reference sequence).

CDR3 in amino acids: CASSEPGQRNQPQHF. Written as DNA, the CDR3 is TGCGCCAGCAGTGAGCCGGGACAGCGCAATCAGCCCCAGCATTTT. The V and J genes are TRBV10-2 and TRBJ1-5; 7 nucleotides match TRBD1. Germline V gives CDR1 WSHSY, CDR2 SAAADI. Trimming removed 2 bases from V and 2 bases from J; junction bases left unmatched: 3. This CDR3 has 15 amino acids.

The V gene is TRBV13, the J gene TRBJ2-1; TRBD2 aligns across 7 bases. CDR1 is PRHDT, CDR2 FYEKMQ, per germline (reference sequence). The junction had 7 bases not matched to a gene; V was cut back by 1 base and J by 4 bases. The CDR3 is 16 residues long. The CDR3 reads CASSLEGGNQYNEQFF. DNA of the CDR3: TGTGCCAGCAGCTTAGAGGGAGGGAATCAATACAATGAGCAGTTCTTC.

This chain joins TRBV15 and TRBJ1-1; D perhaps matches TRBD1 (5 bases). This CDR3 has 14 residues. Trimming shortened V by 5 bases and J by 1 base, and 11 bases separated the two germline ends. Germline-derived CDR1 and CDR2 are LNHNV and YYDKDF (reference sequence). CDR3 loop: CATSFSTGNTEAFF. The CDR3 DNA reads as TGTGCCACCAGCTTCAGCACAGGGAACACTGAAGCTTTCTTT.

The gene calls are TRBV28 and TRBJ2-3; D gene unclear. The V end lost 5 bases, the J end lost 4 bases, and 10 bases lay between the germline ends. Germline CDR1 and CDR2: MDHEN and SYDVKM. The CDR3 length is 13 residues. CDR3 loop: CASSPLVADTQYF. Written as DNA, the CDR3 is TGTGCCAGCAGTCCCCTGGTTGCAGATACGCAGTATTTT.

The CDR3 bases are TGTGCCAGCAGCCTGACGGGACTAGCGGGGGAGGAGCAGTACTTC. Translated: CASSLTGLAGEEQYF. The chain is built from TRBV27 and TRBJ2-7; 14 bases are shared with TRBD2. The germline V gene has CDR1 MNHEY and CDR2 SMNVEV (reference sequence). This CDR3 region has 15 residues. Trimming took 6 bases from V and 7 from J; bases not matched to a gene: 8.

Worth noting for this clone: The same CDR3 can be traced to other DNA sequences in this sample. In nucleotides, the CDR3 is TGTGCCAGCAGCGACAGGTCTTACGAGCAGTACTTC. Protein product: CASSDRSYEQYF. The V call is TRBV6-1, the J call TRBJ2-7; a weak D match, TRBD1 (6 bases). The germline CDR1 and CDR2 sequences are MNHNS and SASEGT. V lost 6 bases and J lost 4, with 10 bases in between. The CDR3 length is 12 residues.

The J gene is TRBJ2-7, the V gene TRBV5-4, with 11 bases matching TRBD2. Trimming took 3 bases from V and 2 from J; bases not matched to a gene: 4. The CDR3 has 15 residues. Germline assignment: CDR1 SGHNT and CDR2 YYREEE (reference sequence). For the CDR3, the DNA is TGTGCCAGCAGCTACCCTAGCGGGGGGCCCTACGAGCAGTACTTC. Translated, it gives CASSYPSGGPYEQYF.

The CDR3 sequence: CASSVVRVLNTEAFF. CDR3 nucleotide sequence: TGTGCCAGCAGCGTAGTTAGAGTATTGAACACTGAAGCTTTCTTT. The chain employs TRBV9 and TRBJ1-1; D is undetermined. This CDR3 is 15 amino acids long. Germline lookup yields CDR1 SGDLS and CDR2 YYNGEE. Trimming left V 0 bases short and J 0 bases short, with 9 bases between.

The V gene is TRBV4-3, the J gene TRBJ2-7, with 9 bases fitting TRBD2. J gave up 4 bases and V 2 bases, and 15 bases lay outside the gene matches. The CDR3 is made up of 18 amino acids. The V gene's germline CDR1 is LGHNA and CDR2 YSLEER. CDR3 nucleotide sequence: TGCGCCAGCAGCCAACAACTACACCAGGGACTAGCTGGGTACGAGCAGTACTTC. This translates into CASSQQLHQGLAGYEQYF.

V and J are TRBV30 and TRBJ1-2; no firm D call. The CDR3 consists of 14 residues. The V end was cut by 1 base, the J end by 5 bases, with 14 bases between. CDR1 is GTSNPN, CDR2 SVGIG, per germline (reference sequence). CDR3 protein: CAWSGGPRAYGYTF. The CDR3 DNA reads TGTGCCTGGAGTGGCGGACCGAGGGCATATGGCTACACCTTC.

V gene TRBV28 combines with J gene TRBJ2-3, with D perhaps TRBD2 (6 bases). CDR3 length: 16 amino acids. From germline, CDR1 is MDHEN and CDR2 SYDVKM. Trimming removed 6 bases from V and 2 bases from J, with 18 bases in between. CDR3 region: CASSYPRETNTDTQYF. In DNA form, the CDR3 reads TGTGCCAGCAGCTACCCCCGGGAGACCAACACAGATACGCAGTATTTT.